The 25 T cell receptor beta chains reported below all come from one sample, sequenced in a study of T cells expressing NK-cell markers. One entry per CDR3 protein, without DNA, is what TCRdb gives after re-calling the 5' RACE reads. The sample table sets out about 400,000 distinct CDR3 sequences. The sequenced material came from blood T cells: a sorted CD56 or NKG2C T cell subset, CD4+ or CD8+ T cells, or bulk PBMC T cells (not recorded which). The receptor set was obtained from a woman aged 45 to 65 in good health.

J is TRBJ2-7 and V is TRBV6-1; TCRdb gives TRBD2 as the D gene, but with no DNA this cannot be confirmed. The CDR3 loop spans 13 amino acids. Germline V gene sequence: CDR1 MNHNS, CDR2 SASEGT. CDR3: CASSRDLTYEQYF.

The chain joins TRBV5-1 to TRBJ1-1. This CDR3 has 14 residues. CDR1 and CDR2 from the germline V gene are SGHRS and YFSETQ. CDR3 in amino acids: CASSSSAGFAEAFF.

This chain joins TRBV24-1 and TRBJ2-1; checking the TCRdb D call of TRBD1 is not possible without DNA. CDR1 and CDR2 from the germline V gene are KGHDR and SFDVKD. The CDR3 has 14 residues. The CDR3 sequence is CATTQGSLLNEQFF.

This sequence joins TRBV9 and TRBJ2-1; TCRdb reports TRBD2, a call that lacks DNA to check it against. CDR3 length equals 13 residues. CDR1 SGDLS and CDR2 YYNGEE come from the germline V gene. The chain's CDR3 is CASASGSFNEQFF.

CDR3 protein: CASSLQGRVDLPEQFF. The gene calls are TRBV11-3 and TRBJ2-1; with no DNA, the TCRdb D assignment of TRBD1 cannot be verified. CDR1 SGHNT and CDR2 YENEEA come from the germline V gene. The CDR3 covers 16 residues.

This chain links TRBV20-1 with TRBJ2-1; the TRBD2 assignment by TCRdb is unverifiable without DNA. The CDR3 loop spans 15 amino acids. Germline V CDR1 and CDR2: DFQATT, SNEGSKA (reference sequence). The CDR3 loop is CSARDLVGRHNEQFF.

The CDR3 reads CASSLSGRRATYNEQFF. The V gene is TRBV27, the J gene TRBJ2-1; there is no DNA to check the TCRdb D call of TRBD1. CDR1 and CDR2 (germline): MNHEY, SMNVEV (reference sequence). The CDR3 spans 17 residues.

The chain has TRBV12-3 or TRBV12-4 and TRBJ2-5; TCRdb indicates TRBD1, and absent DNA this call remains unverified. This CDR3 region has 14 residues. The chain's CDR3 is CASNSRQGQETQYF.

The chain has TRBV2 and TRBJ2-1; absent DNA, TCRdb's TRBD2 call cannot be checked. This CDR3 has 15 residues. Germline V lookup: CDR1 SNHLY, CDR2 FYNNEI. CDR3 amino acids: CASRNSLAGGDEQFF.

V usage is TRBV4-1 and J usage is TRBJ2-7; TCRdb's D call of TRBD1 is untestable without DNA. This CDR3 spans 17 amino acids. Germline CDR1 is MGHRA and CDR2 is YSYEKL. Here the CDR3 reads CASSQGPPVAGDYEQYF.

The rearrangement uses TRBV29-1 and TRBJ2-2. The CDR3 totals 12 residues. Germline CDR1 and CDR2: SQVTM and ANQGSEA. The CDR3 region is CSVRISLGELFF.

The chain joins TRBV27 to TRBJ1-1. The CDR3 consists of 12 residues. Per the germline V gene, CDR1 is MNHEY and CDR2 is SMNVEV (reference sequence). This CDR3 is CASSGRGPEAFF.

The chain carries TRBV7-8 and TRBJ1-4. The CDR3 has 14 amino acids. Germline V gene data show CDR1 as SGHVS and CDR2 as FQNEAQ. CDR3 sequence: CASSEPRANEKLFF.

The CDR3 sequence is CASTWTGGNTEAFF. The V gene is TRBV5-1, the J gene TRBJ1-1; TCRdb outputs TRBD1, but without DNA this stays unchecked. Germline CDR1 reads SGHRS; CDR2 reads YFSETQ. The CDR3 covers 14 residues. Variable domain in full (rest from reference TRBV5-1 and TRBJ1-1): KAGVTQTPRYLIKTRGQQVTLSCSPISGHRSVSWYQQTPGQGLQFLFEYFSETQRNKGNFPGRFSGRQFSNSRSEMNVSTLELGDSALYLCASTWTGGNTEAFFGQGTRLTVV.

The chain has TRBV29-1 and TRBJ1-2; as DNA is missing, the TRBD1 call by TCRdb cannot be tested. Looked up from germline, CDR1 is SQVTM and CDR2 is ANQGSEA. There are 14 residues in the CDR3. The CDR3 reads CSASSGTGVYGYTF.

The rearrangement joins TRBV7-3 to TRBJ2-3; TCRdb's D call of TRBD1 is untestable without DNA. CDR1 SGHTA and CDR2 FQGTGA come from the germline V gene. The CDR3 totals 14 residues. The CDR3 sequence: CASSPGVSTDTQYF.

V is TRBV12-3 or TRBV12-4 and J is TRBJ2-1; the D call from TCRdb, TRBD1, cannot be confirmed without DNA. The CDR3 extends over 13 amino acids. The CDR3 sequence is CASREDRGNEQFF.

V usage is TRBV5-1 and J usage is TRBJ2-1; TCRdb indicates TRBD2, and absent DNA this call remains unverified. CDR1 and CDR2 from the germline V gene are SGHRS and YFSETQ. The CDR3 totals 18 residues. This CDR3 is CASSWRLAGGLSYNEQFF.

The CDR3 spells CATSASTGGGEKLFF. The rearrangement joins TRBV24-1 to TRBJ1-4; TCRdb picks TRBD1, but there is no DNA to check that call. The germline V gene encodes CDR1 KGHDR and CDR2 SFDVKD. This CDR3 region has 15 residues.

The rearrangement joins TRBV5-1 to TRBJ2-3. CDR3 length: 14 residues. Germline V lookup: CDR1 SGHRS, CDR2 YFSETQ. CDR3 residues: CASSPPLSTDTQYF.

V and J are TRBV2 and TRBJ1-1. Germline CDR1 and CDR2: SNHLY and FYNNEI. The CDR3 length is 12 residues. The CDR3 is CASTEGEAEAFF.

This rearrangement joins TRBV11-3 to TRBJ2-3; the D call of TRBD1 rests on TCRdb alone, since no DNA is present to check it. From germline, CDR1 is SGHNT and CDR2 YENEEA. The CDR3 extends over 16 amino acids. This CDR3 is CASSKGGGQNTDTQYF.

The rearrangement joins TRBV16 to TRBJ1-5. CDR3 length: 14 residues. The germline V gene encodes CDR1 KGHSY and CDR2 FQNENV. CDR3 loop: CASSQSGTVQPQHF. Looking up the rest from reference TRBV16 and TRBJ1-5 gives the full variable domain: GEEVAQTPKHLVRGEGQKAKLYCAPIKGHSYVFWYQQVLKNEFKFLISFQNENVFDETGMPKERFSAKCLPNSPCSLEIQATKLEDSAVYFCASSQSGTVQPQHFGDGTRLSIL.

V gene TRBV9 combines with J gene TRBJ2-2; with no DNA, the TCRdb D assignment of TRBD2 cannot be verified. Germline-derived CDR1 and CDR2 are SGDLS and YYNGEE. The CDR3 contains 17 residues. The CDR3 loop is CASSVTSGSSGTGELFF.

This sequence joins TRBV5-1 and TRBJ2-2; TCRdb lists TRBD2, though no DNA is available to test this call. Germline-derived CDR1 and CDR2 are SGHRS and YFSETQ. This CDR3 spans 15 amino acids. CDR3 region: CASSPTSSMAGELFF.